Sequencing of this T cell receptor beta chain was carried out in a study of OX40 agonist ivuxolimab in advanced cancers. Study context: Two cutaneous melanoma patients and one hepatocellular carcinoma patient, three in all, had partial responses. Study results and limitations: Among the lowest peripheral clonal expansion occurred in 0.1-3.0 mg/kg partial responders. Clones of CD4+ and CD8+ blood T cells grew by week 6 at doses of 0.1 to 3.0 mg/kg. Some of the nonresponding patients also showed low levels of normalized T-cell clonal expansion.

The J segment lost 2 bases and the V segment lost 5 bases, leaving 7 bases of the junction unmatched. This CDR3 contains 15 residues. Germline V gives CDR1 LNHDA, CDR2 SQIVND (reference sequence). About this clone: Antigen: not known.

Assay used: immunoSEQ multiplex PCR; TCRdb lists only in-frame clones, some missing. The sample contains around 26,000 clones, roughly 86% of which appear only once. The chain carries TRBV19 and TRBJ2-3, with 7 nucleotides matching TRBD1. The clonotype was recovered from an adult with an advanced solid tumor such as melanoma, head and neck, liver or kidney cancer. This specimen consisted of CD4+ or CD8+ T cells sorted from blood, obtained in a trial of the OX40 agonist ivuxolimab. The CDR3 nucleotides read TGTGCCAGTAGTGCCTTGACAGGGCTCACAGATACGCAGTATTTT. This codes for CASSALTGLTDTQYF.